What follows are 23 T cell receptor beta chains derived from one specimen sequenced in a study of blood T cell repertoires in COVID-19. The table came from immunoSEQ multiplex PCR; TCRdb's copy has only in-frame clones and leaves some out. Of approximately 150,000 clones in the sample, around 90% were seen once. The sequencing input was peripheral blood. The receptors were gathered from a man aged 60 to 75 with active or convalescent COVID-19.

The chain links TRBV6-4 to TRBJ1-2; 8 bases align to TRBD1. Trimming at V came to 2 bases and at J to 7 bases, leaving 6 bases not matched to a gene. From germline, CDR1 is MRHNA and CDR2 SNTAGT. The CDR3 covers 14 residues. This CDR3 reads CASSDLGTGRGYTF. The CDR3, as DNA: TGTGCCAGCAGTGACCTGGGGACAGGCCGTGGCTACACCTTC.

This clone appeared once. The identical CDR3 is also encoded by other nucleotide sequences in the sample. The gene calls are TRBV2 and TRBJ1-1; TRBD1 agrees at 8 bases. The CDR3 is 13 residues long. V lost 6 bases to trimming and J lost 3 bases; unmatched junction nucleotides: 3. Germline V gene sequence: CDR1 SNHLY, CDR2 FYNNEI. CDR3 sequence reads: CASSGQGYTEAFF. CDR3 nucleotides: TGTGCCAGCAGCGGACAGGGATACACTGAAGCTTTCTTT.

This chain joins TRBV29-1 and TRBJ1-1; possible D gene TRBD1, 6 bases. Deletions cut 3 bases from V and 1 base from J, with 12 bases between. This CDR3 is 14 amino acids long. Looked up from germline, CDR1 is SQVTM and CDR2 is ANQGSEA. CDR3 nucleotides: TGCAGCGTTGATAAAATGGGACAGAACACTGAAGCTTTCTTT. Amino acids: CSVDKMGQNTEAFF.

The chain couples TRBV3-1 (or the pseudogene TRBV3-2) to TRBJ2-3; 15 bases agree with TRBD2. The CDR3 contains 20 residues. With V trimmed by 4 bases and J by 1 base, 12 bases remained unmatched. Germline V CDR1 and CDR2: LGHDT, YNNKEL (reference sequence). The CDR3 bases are TGTGCCAGCAGCCTCCCCCCTGGACTAGCGGGAGGGCCTGGCACAGATACGCAGTATTTT. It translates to CASSLPPGLAGGPGTDTQYF.

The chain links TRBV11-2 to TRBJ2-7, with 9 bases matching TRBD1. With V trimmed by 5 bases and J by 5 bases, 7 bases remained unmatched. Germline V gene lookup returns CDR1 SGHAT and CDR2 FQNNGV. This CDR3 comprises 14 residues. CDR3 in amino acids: CASSRTGERNEQYF. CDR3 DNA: TGTGCCAGCAGCCGGACAGGGGAGAGGAACGAGCAGTACTTC. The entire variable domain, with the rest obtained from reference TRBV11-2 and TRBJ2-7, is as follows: EAGVAQSPRYKIIEKRQSVAFWCNPISGHATLYWYQQILGQGPKLLIQFQNNGVVDDSQLPKDRFSAERLKGVDSTLKIQPAKLEDSAVYLCASSRTGERNEQYFGPGTRLTVT.

This CDR3 reads CSASRGFGNTIYF. CDR3 bases: TGCAGTGCTAGTCGCGGGTTTGGAAACACCATATATTTT. V usage is TRBV20-1 and J usage is TRBJ1-3; D is unresolved. This CDR3 comprises 13 residues. Germline CDR1 and CDR2: DFQATT and SNEGSKA (reference sequence). The ends were cut back, 3 bases at V and 3 bases at J, with 9 bases in the middle.

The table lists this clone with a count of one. The DNA of the CDR3 is TGTGCCAGCTCACCACGTATAGGCACAGATACGCAGTATTTT. It codes for CASSPRIGTDTQYF. The chain recombines TRBV18 with TRBJ2-3; no firm D call. Trimming left V 1 base short and J 1 base short, with 6 bases between. Germline CDR1 KGHSH, CDR2 LQKENI. The CDR3 has 14 residues. Combining the CDR3 with reference TRBV18 and TRBJ2-3 gives the whole variable domain NAGVMQNPRHLVRRRGQEARLRCSPMKGHSHVYWYRQLPEEGLKFMVYLQKENIIDESGMPKERFSAEFPKEGPSILRIQQVVRGDSAAYFCASSPRIGTDTQYFGPGTRLTVL.

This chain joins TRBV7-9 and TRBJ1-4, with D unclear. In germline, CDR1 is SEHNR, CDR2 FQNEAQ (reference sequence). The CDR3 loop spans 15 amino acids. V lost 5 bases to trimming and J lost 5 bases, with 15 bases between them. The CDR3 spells CASSPGGRENEKLFF. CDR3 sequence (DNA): TGTGCCAGCAGCCCGGGAGGTCGCGAAAATGAAAAACTGTTTTTT.

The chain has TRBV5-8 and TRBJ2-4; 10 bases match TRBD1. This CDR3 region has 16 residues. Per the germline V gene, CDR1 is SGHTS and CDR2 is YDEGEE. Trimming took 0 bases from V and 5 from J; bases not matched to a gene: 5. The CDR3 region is CASSLAPTGGQNIQYF. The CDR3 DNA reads TGTGCCAGCAGCTTGGCCCCGACAGGGGGCCAAAACATTCAGTACTTC.

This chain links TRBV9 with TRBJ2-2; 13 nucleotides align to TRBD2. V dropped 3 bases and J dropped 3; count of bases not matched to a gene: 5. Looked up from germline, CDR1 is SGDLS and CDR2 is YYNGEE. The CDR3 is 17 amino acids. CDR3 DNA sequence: TGTGCCAGCAGCGCCACTGGACTAGCGGGAGACACCGGGGAGCTGTTTTTT. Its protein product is CASSATGLAGDTGELFF.

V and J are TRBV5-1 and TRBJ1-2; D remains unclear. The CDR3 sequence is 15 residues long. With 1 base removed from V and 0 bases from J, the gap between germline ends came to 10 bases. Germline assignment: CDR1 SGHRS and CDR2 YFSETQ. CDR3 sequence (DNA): TGCGCCAGCAGCTTGTCTGGCAGAACTAACTATGGCTACACCTTC. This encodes CASSLSGRTNYGYTF.

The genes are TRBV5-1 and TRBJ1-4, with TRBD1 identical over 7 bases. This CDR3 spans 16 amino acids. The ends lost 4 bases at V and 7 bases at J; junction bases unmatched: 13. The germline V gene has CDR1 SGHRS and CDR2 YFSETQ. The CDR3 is CASSRQGGGGREKLFF. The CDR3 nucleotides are TGCGCCAGCAGCCGACAGGGAGGAGGAGGACGTGAAAAACTGTTTTTT. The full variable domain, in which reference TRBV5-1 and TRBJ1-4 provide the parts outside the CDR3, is KAGVTQTPRYLIKTRGQQVTLSCSPISGHRSVSWYQQTPGQGLQFLFEYFSETQRNKGNFPGRFSGRQFSNSRSEMNVSTLELGDSALYLCASSRQGGGGREKLFFGSGTQLSVL.

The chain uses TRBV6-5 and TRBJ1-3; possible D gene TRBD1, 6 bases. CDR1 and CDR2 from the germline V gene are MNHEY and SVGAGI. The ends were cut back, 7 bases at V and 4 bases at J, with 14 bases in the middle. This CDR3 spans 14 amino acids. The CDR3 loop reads CASISGTTGNTIYF. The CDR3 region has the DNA TGTGCCAGCATCTCCGGGACAACAGGAAACACCATATATTTT.

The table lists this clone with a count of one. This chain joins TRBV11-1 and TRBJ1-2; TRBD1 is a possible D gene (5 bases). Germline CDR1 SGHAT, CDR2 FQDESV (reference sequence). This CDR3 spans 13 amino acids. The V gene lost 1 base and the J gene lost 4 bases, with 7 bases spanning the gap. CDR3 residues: CASSLGDSYGYTF. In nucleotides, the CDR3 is TGTGCCAGCAGCTTAGGGGACTCCTATGGCTACACCTTC. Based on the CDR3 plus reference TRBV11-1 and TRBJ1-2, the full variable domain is EAEVAQSPRYKITEKSQAVAFWCDPISGHATLYWYRQILGQGPELLVQFQDESVVDDSQLPKDRFSAERLKGVDSTLKIQPAELGDSAMYLCASSLGDSYGYTFGSGTRLTVV.

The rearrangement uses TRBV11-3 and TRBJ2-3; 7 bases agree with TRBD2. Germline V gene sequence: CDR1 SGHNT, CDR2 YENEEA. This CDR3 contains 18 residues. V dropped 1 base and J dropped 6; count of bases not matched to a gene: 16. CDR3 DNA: TGTGCCAGCAGCTTAGGGTCGACTGGGAGGGGAGAAACGGATACGCAGTATTTT. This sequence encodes CASSLGSTGRGETDTQYF.

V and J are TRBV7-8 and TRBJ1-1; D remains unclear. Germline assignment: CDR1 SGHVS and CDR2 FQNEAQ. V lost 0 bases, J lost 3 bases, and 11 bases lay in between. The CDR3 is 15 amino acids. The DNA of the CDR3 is TGTGCCAGCAGCTTAGCCGTCGGAGTGCACACTGAAGCTTTCTTT. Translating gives CASSLAVGVHTEAFF.

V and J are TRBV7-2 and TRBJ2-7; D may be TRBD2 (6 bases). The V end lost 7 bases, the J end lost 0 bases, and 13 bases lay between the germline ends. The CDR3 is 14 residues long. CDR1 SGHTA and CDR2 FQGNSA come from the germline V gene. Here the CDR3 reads CASTRGASSYEQYF. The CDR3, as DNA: TGTGCCAGCACCCGCGGGGCTAGCTCCTACGAGCAGTACTTC.

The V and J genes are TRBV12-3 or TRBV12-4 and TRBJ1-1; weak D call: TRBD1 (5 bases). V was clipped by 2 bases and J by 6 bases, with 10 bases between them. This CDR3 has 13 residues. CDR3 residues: CASSLRKGPEAFF. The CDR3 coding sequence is TGTGCCAGCAGTTTAAGGAAGGGGCCTGAAGCTTTCTTT.

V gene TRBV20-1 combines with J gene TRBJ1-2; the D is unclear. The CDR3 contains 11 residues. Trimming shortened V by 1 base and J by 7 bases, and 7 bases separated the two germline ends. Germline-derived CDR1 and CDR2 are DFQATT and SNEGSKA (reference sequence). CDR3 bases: TGCAGTGCTAGAGGTCAGGTTGGCTACACCTTC. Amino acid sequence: CSARGQVGYTF.

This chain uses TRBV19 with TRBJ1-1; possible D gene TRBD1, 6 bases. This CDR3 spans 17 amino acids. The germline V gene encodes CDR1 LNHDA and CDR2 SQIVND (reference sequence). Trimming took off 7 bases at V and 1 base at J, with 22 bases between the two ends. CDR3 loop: CASKRDLLTGPNTEAFF. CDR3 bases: TGTGCCAGTAAAAGAGACCTTCTGACAGGACCGAACACTGAAGCTTTCTTT.

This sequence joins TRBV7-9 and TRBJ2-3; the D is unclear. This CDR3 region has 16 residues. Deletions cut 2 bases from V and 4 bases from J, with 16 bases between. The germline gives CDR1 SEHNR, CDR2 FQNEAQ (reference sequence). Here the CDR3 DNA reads TGTGCCAGCAGCTTACTCCCGGGTACGGTGGCAGATACGCAGTATTTT. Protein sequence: CASSLLPGTVADTQYF. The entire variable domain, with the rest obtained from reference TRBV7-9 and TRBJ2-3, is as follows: DTGVSQNPRHKITKRGQNVTFRCDPISEHNRLYWYRQTLGQGPEFLTYFQNEAQLEKSRLLSDRFSAERPKGSFSTLEIQRTEQGDSAMYLCASSLLPGTVADTQYFGPGTRLTVL.

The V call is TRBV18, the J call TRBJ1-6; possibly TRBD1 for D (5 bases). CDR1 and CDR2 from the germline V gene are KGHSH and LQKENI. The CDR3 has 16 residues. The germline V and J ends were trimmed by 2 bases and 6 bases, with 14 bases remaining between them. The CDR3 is CASSPTAGEGNSPLHF. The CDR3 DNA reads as TGTGCCAGCTCACCAACAGCGGGGGAAGGTAATTCACCCCTCCACTTT.

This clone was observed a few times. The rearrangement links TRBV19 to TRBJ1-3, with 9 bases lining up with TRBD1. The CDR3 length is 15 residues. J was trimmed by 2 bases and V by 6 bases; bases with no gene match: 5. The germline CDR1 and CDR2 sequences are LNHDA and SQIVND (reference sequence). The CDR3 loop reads CASRGDRAAGNTIYF. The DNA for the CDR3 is TGTGCCAGTAGGGGGGACAGGGCAGCTGGAAACACCATATATTTT.